This T cell receptor (beta chain) was obtained from a study of cytomegalovirus exposure and HLA in healthy donors. Study as a whole: Roughly four fifths of approximately 400 genotyped donors fell in the Caucasian-associated ancestry cluster. Study results and limitations: Researchers reported in a later analysis that a missense DCLRE1C variant was tied to TCR beta V- and J-gene trimming. Certain indistinguishable V segments, among them TRBV6-2 and TRBV6-3, were excluded. There were fewer than 200 TCR beta chains listed as cytomegalovirus-associated.

In this sample, this clone turned up once. Antigen specificity is unknown. Primers included in the PCR were 60 Vbeta and 13 Jbeta primers. Sequencing used immunoSEQ multiplex PCR; TCRdb keeps in-frame clones, though not all of them. Of tens of thousands of clones detected, approximately 80% appear once; the ten largest clones hold 6%. Germline-derived CDR1 and CDR2 are SGDLS and YYNGEE. CDR3 length equals 15 residues. Trimming stripped 0 bases from V and 9 bases from J, with 16 bases between. Sequencing was done on a sample of PBMCs. The receptor was isolated from a male donor in good health and CMV-seronegative. This chain uses TRBV9 with TRBJ2-1, with D tentatively TRBD2 (5 bases). The CDR3 region has the DNA TGTGCCAGCAGCGTAGCATTCTTCGGGGTGGGTGAGCAGTTCTTC. As protein: CASSVAFFGVGEQFF.